A selection of T cell receptor beta chains follows, all from one sample in a study of blood T cell repertoires in COVID-19. TCRdb keeps only in-frame clones here, not all; method: immunoSEQ multiplex PCR. The sample lists roughly 120,000 clones, 70% to 85% seen once, with less than 9% in the top ten. The sample comprised peripheral blood. Receptor source: an older man with active or convalescent COVID-19. CDR3s include the opening cysteine and the closing phenylalanine or tryptophan. Fields, in order: J gene, V gene, clone size, D gene, CDR3 DNA, CDR3 protein. The D gene is left open where the match is weak. Clone size is not always given. Where it is, it says once, few, many or a class for expanded clones.

j_call: TRBJ1-5
v_call: TRBV12-2
clone_size: .
d_call: .
cdr3_nt: TGTGCAAGTCGCTTAGACAGGAGCAATCAGCCCCAGCATTTT
cdr3_aa: CASRLDRSNQPQHF

j_call: TRBJ1-2
v_call: TRBV10-3
clone_size: .
d_call: TRBD1
cdr3_nt: TGTGCCACTACCGGGACAGTAGGATTAGCTAACTATGGCTACACCTTC
cdr3_aa: CATTGTVGLANYGYTF

j_call: TRBJ1-5
v_call: TRBV6-2/TRBV6-3
clone_size: .
d_call: .
cdr3_nt: TGTGCCAGCAGTTACTCGACGAGGCAGCCCCAGCATTTT
cdr3_aa: CASSYSTRQPQHF

j_call: TRBJ2-1
v_call: TRBV28
clone_size: .
d_call: .
cdr3_nt: TGTGCCAGCAGTTTGGTGGGAGGATACAATGAGCAGTTCTTC
cdr3_aa: CASSLVGGYNEQFF

j_call: TRBJ1-4
v_call: TRBV7-8
clone_size: few
d_call: .
cdr3_nt: TGTGCCAGCAGCTTACAGGGGAGTGGAAAACTGTTTTTT
cdr3_aa: CASSLQGSGKLFF

j_call: TRBJ1-1
v_call: TRBV4-2
clone_size: .
d_call: .
cdr3_nt: TGTGCCAGCAGCCAAGAAAGAGTGGCTTTCTTT
cdr3_aa: CASSQERVAFF

j_call: TRBJ1-2
v_call: TRBV28
clone_size: .
d_call: .
cdr3_nt: TGTGCCAGCAGTTTAGGGGGCGCGTTTAACTATGGCTACACCTTC
cdr3_aa: CASSLGGAFNYGYTF

j_call: TRBJ2-7
v_call: TRBV6-2/TRBV6-3
clone_size: .
d_call: TRBD2
cdr3_nt: TGTGCCAGCAGCAAGGGGGGGACTAGCGGGGTCTACGAGCAGTACTTC
cdr3_aa: CASSKGGTSGVYEQYF

j_call: TRBJ1-1
v_call: TRBV7-2
clone_size: .
d_call: .
cdr3_nt: TGTGCCAGCAGCTTAACAGGGTGGGGGAACACTGAAGCTTTCTTT
cdr3_aa: CASSLTGWGNTEAFF

j_call: TRBJ2-1
v_call: TRBV6-1
clone_size: .
d_call: TRBD2
cdr3_nt: TGTGCCAGCAGTGACTATAGGACTAGCGGGAGCGGTGAGCAGTTCTTC
cdr3_aa: CASSDYRTSGSGEQFF

j_call: TRBJ2-1
v_call: TRBV6-6
clone_size: once
d_call: TRBD2
cdr3_nt: TGTGCCAGCAGTTACAAATCTAGCGGGAGGACCGGTGAGCAGTTCTTC
cdr3_aa: CASSYKSSGRTGEQFF

j_call: TRBJ2-5
v_call: TRBV5-1
clone_size: .
d_call: .
cdr3_nt: TGCGCCAGCAGCTTGGGTGACATCCAAGAGACCCAGTACTTC
cdr3_aa: CASSLGDIQETQYF

j_call: TRBJ2-5
v_call: TRBV5-1
clone_size: .
d_call: .
cdr3_nt: TGCGCCAGCAGCTTGGAGGGGCGGGGAGTCCAAGAGACCCAGTACTTC
cdr3_aa: CASSLEGRGVQETQYF

j_call: TRBJ2-7
v_call: TRBV14
clone_size: few
d_call: .
cdr3_nt: TGTGCCAGCAGCCAAGGGGCAGGCTACGAGCAGTACTTC
cdr3_aa: CASSQGAGYEQYF

j_call: TRBJ2-1
v_call: TRBV7-2
clone_size: .
d_call: TRBD2
cdr3_nt: TGTGCCAGCAGCTACCTAGCGGGAGGATGGGATGAGCAGTTCTTC
cdr3_aa: CASSYLAGGWDEQFF

j_call: TRBJ2-1
v_call: TRBV11-3
clone_size: .
d_call: .
cdr3_nt: TGTGCCAGCAGCTGGGACTCCAGCTCCTACAATGAGCAGTTCTTC
cdr3_aa: CASSWDSSSYNEQFF

j_call: TRBJ1-1
v_call: TRBV7-2
clone_size: .
d_call: .
cdr3_nt: TGTGCCAGCAGCATACAGGAGAACACTGAAGCTTTCTTT
cdr3_aa: CASSIQENTEAFF

j_call: TRBJ2-7
v_call: TRBV5-1
clone_size: .
d_call: TRBD2
cdr3_nt: TGCGCCAGCAGCGGGACTAGCGGGAGTTCCTACGAGCAGTACTTC
cdr3_aa: CASSGTSGSSYEQYF

j_call: TRBJ1-5
v_call: TRBV10-3
clone_size: once
d_call: .
cdr3_nt: TGTGCCATCAGTGAGTCCCCAGGGGTGAAGCCCCAGCATTTT
cdr3_aa: CAISESPGVKPQHF

j_call: TRBJ2-2
v_call: TRBV5-1
clone_size: once
d_call: TRBD1
cdr3_nt: TGCGCCAGCAGCGCTGGAGCAGGGGGTCGAAGGCGGGACACCGGGGAGCTGTTTTTT
cdr3_aa: CASSAGAGGRRRDTGELFF

j_call: TRBJ1-2
v_call: TRBV28
clone_size: .
d_call: .
cdr3_nt: TGTGCCAGCAGTCTTGGGGGAGGGGATAACTATGGCTACACCTTC
cdr3_aa: CASSLGGGDNYGYTF

j_call: TRBJ1-6
v_call: TRBV30
clone_size: .
d_call: .
cdr3_nt: TGTGCCTGGAGTGATTTAGAGGCCTATAATTCACCCCTCCACTTT
cdr3_aa: CAWSDLEAYNSPLHF

j_call: TRBJ1-1
v_call: TRBV6-5
clone_size: .
d_call: .
cdr3_nt: TGTGCCAGCGCCCTGGGGGCCGTAATGAACACTGAAGCTTTCTTT
cdr3_aa: CASALGAVMNTEAFF